This T cell receptor (beta chain) was profiled in a study of beta chain features in type 1 diabetes. The study, taken as a whole, reports: All four CD4+ subsets of Type 1 diabetes patients contained TCRB CDR3s that were moderately but significantly shorter. TCRB rearrangement may or may not be influenced by HLA type; here this remained unresolved.

V trimming: 3 bases; J trimming: 4 bases; junction bases outside the gene matches: 0. In germline, CDR1 is KGHSH, CDR2 LQKENI. This CDR3 is built from 13 residues. Of the isolated RNA, all was reverse transcribed, and so the sequenced material was expressed TCRB transcripts. Clones were read by immunoSEQ multiplex PCR, and TCRdb kept only the in-frame ones, dropping some. Seen here are some 350,000 clones, roughly a tenth observed once, and the top ten hold over 0.45%. In regard to this clone: Its antigen is still unknown. In the same sample, other DNA sequences code for this CDR3.

Sequenced input: central memory CD4+ T cells from blood. The V and J genes are TRBV18 and TRBJ1-5, with 7 nucleotides matching TRBD1. The sequence derives from a man aged 25 to 40 with type 1 diabetes. The CDR3: CASSPDRNQPQHF. The CDR3 coding sequence is TGTGCCAGCTCACCGGACAGGAATCAGCCCCAGCATTTT. The variable domain in full, with the rest retrieved from reference TRBV18 and TRBJ1-5, is NAGVMQNPRHLVRRRGQEARLRCSPMKGHSHVYWYRQLPEEGLKFMVYLQKENIIDESGMPKERFSAEFPKEGPSILRIQQVVRGDSAAYFCASSPDRNQPQHFGDGTRLSIL.